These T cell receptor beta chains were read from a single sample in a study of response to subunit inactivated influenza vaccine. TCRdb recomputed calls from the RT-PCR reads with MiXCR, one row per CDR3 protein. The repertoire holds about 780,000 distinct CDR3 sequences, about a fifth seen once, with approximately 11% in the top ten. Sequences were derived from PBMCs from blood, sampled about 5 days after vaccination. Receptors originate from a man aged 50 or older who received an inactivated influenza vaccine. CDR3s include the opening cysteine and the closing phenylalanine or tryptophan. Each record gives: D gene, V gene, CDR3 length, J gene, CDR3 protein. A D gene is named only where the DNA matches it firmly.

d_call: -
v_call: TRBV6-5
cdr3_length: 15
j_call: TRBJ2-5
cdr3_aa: CASSYGTGTGETQYF

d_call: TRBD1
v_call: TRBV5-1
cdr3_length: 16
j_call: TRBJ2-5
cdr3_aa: CASSISGQFSQETQYF

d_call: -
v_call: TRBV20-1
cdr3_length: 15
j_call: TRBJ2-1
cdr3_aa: CSATTRLDSYNEQFF

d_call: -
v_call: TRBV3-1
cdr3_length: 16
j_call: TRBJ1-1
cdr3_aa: CASSQAYGIRNTEAFF

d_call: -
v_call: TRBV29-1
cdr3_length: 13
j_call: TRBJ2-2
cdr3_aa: CSVEGQNTGELFF

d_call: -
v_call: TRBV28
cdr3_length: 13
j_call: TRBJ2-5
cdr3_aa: CASSSRGYETQYF

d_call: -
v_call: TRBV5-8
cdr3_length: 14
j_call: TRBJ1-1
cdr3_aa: CASSPGLMNTEAFF

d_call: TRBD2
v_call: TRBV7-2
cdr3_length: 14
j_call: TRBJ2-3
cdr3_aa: CASSPPGLEDTQYF

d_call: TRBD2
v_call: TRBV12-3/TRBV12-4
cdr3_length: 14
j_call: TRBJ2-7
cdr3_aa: CASSPGTSGTEQYF

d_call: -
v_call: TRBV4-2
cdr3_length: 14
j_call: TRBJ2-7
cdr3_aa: CASSPDPGPFEQYF

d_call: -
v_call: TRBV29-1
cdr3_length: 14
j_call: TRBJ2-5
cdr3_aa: CSVDSAGSGETQYF

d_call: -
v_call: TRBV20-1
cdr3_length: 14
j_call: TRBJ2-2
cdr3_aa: CSAKYSGNTGELFF

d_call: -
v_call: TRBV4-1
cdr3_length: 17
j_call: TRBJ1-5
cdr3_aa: CASSQDMGQGRNQPQHF

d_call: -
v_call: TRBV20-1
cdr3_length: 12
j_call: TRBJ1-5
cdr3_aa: CSAGAGDQPQHF

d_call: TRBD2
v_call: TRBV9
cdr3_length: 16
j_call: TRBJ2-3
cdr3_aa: CASSPRLAAYTDTQYF

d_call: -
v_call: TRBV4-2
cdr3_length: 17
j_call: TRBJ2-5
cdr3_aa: CASSQIRRTLTQETQYF

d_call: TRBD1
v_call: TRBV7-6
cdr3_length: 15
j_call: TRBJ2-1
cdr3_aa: CASSLAGTGSDEQFF

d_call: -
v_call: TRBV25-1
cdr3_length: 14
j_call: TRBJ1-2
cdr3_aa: CASSRAGTNYGYTF

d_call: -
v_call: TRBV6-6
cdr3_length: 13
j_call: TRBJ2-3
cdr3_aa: CATGQYSTDTQYF

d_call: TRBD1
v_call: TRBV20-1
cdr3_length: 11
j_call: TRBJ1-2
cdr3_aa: CSAGDRGGYTF

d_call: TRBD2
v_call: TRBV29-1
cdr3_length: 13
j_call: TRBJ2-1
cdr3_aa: CSVYGLAHNEQFF

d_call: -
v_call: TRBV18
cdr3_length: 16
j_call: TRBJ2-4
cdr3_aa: CASSPLATLAKNIQYF

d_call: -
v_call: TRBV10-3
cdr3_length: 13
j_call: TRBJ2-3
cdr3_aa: CAIRTGGTDTQYF

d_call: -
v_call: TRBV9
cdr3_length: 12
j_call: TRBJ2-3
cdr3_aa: CASSVLTDTQYF

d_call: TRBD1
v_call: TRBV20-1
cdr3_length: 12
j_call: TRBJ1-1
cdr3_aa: CSARRGGEKAVF

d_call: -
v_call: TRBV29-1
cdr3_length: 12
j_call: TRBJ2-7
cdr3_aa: CSVGSRENEQYF

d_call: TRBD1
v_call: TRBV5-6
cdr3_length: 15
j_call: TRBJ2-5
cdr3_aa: CASSLSRTGQETQYF

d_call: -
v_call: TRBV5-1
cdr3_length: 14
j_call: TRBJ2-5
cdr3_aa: CASSSGQGRETQYF

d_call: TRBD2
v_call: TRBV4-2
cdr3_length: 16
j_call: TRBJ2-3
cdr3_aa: CASSQDRGGSTDTQYF

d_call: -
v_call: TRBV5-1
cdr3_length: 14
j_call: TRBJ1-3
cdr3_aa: CASSLGIPSDTIYF

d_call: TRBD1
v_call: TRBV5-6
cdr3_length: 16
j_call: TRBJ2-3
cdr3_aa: CASSAGSRGRTDTQYF

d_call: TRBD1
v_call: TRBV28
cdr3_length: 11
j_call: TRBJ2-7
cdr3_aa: CGTGNSYEQYF

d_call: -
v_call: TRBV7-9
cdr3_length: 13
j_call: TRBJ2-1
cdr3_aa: CASSLDVGDEQFF

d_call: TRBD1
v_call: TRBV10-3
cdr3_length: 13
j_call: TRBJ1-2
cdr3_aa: CATSDRGQDGYTF

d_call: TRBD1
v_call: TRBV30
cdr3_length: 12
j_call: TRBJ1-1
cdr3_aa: CAWMTGGTEAFF

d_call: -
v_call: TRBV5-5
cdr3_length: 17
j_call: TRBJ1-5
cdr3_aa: CASSFTGTTNSNQPQHF